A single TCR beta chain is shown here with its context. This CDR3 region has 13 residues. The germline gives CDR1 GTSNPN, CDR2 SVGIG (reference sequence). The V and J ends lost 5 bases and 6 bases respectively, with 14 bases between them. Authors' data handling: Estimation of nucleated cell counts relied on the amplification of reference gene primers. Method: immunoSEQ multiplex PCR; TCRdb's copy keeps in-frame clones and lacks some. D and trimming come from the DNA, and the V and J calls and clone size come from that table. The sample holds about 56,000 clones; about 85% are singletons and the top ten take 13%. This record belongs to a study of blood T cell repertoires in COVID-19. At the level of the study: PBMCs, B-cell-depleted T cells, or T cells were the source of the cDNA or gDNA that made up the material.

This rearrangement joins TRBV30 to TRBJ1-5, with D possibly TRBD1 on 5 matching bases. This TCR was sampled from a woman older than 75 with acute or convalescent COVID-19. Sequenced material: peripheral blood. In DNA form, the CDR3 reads TGTGCCTGGTCTGCTGGGGGGGGTCAGCCCCAGCATTTT. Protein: CAWSAGGGQPQHF.